The present T cell receptor beta chain was sequenced within a study of human T cells and chemical hapten exposure. Germline V gene sequence: CDR1 MNHEY, CDR2 SVGAGI. CDR3 size: 14 residues. Between the trimmed V and J ends, which lost 10 bases and 1 base, there was a span of 16 bases. In TCRdb, the RACE reads were re-called with MiXCR into one record per CDR3 protein. Here the sample spans about 170,000 distinct CDR3 sequences, around a quarter being singletons. The time point denotes: patch test 3, about 24 weeks after DPC sensitization. Treatment indicated: therapeutic diphenylcyclopropenone sensitization with weekly scalp DPC.

The sample was whole blood, taken in connection with sensitization to the hapten diphenylcyclopropenone (DPC). The receptor comes from a woman aged 18-35 years with alopecia areata. Some clones in this sample may be carry-over from other donors' samples. The rearrangement links TRBV6-5 to TRBJ1-1; D not resolved. CDR3 region: CATRGRLANTEAFF. In DNA form, the CDR3 reads TGTGCCACCAGAGGCCGTCTTGCGAACACTGAAGCTTTCTTT.